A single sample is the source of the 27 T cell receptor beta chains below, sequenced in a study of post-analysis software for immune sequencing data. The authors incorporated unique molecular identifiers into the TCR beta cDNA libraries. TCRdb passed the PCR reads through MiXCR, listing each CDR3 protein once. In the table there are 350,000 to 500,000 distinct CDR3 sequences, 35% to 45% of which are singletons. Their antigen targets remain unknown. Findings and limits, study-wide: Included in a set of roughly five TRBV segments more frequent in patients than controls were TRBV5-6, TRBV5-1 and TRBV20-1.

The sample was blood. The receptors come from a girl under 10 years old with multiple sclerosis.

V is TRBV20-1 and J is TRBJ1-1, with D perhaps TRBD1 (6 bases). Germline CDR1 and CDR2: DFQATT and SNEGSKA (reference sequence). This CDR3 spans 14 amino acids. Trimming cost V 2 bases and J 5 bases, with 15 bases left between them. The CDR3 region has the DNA TGCAGTGCTAGAAGTGAACAGGGTTGGACTGAAGCTTTCTTT. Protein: CSARSEQGWTEAFF.

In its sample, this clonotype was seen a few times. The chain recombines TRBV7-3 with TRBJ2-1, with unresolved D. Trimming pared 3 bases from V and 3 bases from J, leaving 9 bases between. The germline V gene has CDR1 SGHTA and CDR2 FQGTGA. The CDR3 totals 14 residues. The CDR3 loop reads CASSLWPDYNEQFF. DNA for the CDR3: TGTGCCAGCAGCTTGTGGCCTGACTACAATGAGCAGTTCTTC. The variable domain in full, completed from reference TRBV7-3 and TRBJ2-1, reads GAGVSQTPSNKVTEKGKYVELRCDPISGHTALYWYRQSLGQGPEFLIYFQGTGAADDSGLPNDRFFAVRPEGSVSTLKIQRTERGDSAVYLCASSLWPDYNEQFFGPGTRLTVL.

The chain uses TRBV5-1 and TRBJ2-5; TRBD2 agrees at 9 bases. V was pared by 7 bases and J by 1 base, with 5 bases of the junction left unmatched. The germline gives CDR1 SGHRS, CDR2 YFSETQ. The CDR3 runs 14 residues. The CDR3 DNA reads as TGCGCCAGCCGCGGGAGGGCAGCCCAAGAGACCCAGTACTTC. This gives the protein CASRGRAAQETQYF.

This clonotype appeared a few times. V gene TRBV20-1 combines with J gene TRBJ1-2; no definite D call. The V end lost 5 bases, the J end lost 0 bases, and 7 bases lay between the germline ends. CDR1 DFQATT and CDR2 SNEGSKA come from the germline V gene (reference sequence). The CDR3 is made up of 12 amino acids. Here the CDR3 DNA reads TGCAGTGCTTCAACAGCTAACTATGGCTACACCTTC. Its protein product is CSASTANYGYTF.

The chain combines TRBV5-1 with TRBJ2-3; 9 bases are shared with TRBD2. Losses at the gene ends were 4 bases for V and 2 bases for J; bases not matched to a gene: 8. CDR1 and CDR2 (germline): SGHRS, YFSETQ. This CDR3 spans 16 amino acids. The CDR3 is CASSQGLATYTDTQYF. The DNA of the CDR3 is TGCGCCAGCAGCCAAGGACTAGCGACCTACACAGATACGCAGTATTTT.

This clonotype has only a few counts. The CDR3 here is CSVVAATYNEQFF. CDR3 nucleotides: TGCAGCGTTGTAGCGGCGACCTACAATGAGCAGTTCTTC. The J gene is TRBJ2-1, the V gene TRBV29-1; a weak D match, TRBD2 (6 bases). Germline-derived CDR1 and CDR2 are SQVTM and ANQGSEA. Trimming left V 4 bases short and J 2 bases short, with 9 bases between. The CDR3 loop spans 13 amino acids.

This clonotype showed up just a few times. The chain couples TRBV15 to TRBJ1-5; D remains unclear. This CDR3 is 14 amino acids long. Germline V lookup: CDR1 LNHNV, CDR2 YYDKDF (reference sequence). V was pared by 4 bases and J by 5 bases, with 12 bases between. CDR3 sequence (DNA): TGTGCCACCAGCACAAGAACACGCGATCAGCCCCAGCATTTT. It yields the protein CATSTRTRDQPQHF.

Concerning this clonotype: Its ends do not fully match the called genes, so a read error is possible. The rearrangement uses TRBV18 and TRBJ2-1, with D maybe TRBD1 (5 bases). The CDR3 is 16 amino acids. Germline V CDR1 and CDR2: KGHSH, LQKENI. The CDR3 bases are TGTGCCAGCTCACCACCGGACACAAGCTCCCACAATGAGCAGTTCTTC. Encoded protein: CASSPPDTSSHNEQFF.

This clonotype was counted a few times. The CDR3 spells CASSVLRTGSPLHF. The CDR3, as DNA: TGTGCCAGCAGCGTTCTCAGGACCGGGTCACCCCTCCACTTT. The chain is built from TRBV9 and TRBJ1-6; D is unresolved. CDR3 length: 14 residues. V lost 2 bases to trimming and J lost 10 bases, with 13 bases between them. Germline V gives CDR1 SGDLS, CDR2 YYNGEE. The complete variable domain, with remaining parts taken from reference TRBV9 and TRBJ1-6, reads DSGVTQTPKHLITATGQRVTLRCSPRSGDLSVYWYQQSLDQGLQFLIQYYNGEERAKGNILERFSAQQFPDLHSELNLSSLELGDSALYFCASSVLRTGSPLHFGNGTRLTVT.

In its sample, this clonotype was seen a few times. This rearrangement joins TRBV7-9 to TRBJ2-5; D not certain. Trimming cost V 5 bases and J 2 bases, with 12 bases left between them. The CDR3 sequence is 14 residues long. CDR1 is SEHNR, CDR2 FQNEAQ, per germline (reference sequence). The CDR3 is CASSLRLGQETQYF. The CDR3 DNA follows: TGTGCCAGCAGCCTACGCTTGGGGCAAGAGACCCAGTACTTC. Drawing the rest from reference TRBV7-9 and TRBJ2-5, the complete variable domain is DTGVSQNPRHKITKRGQNVTFRCDPISEHNRLYWYRQTLGQGPEFLTYFQNEAQLEKSRLLSDRFSAERPKGSFSTLEIQRTEQGDSAMYLCASSLRLGQETQYFGPGTRLLVL.

The CDR3: CASSLLQTGANTEAFF. Here the CDR3 DNA reads TGTGCCAGCTCACTTCTCCAGACAGGGGCAAACACTGAAGCTTTCTTT. The chain is built from TRBV18 and TRBJ1-1; 8 bases line up with TRBD1. V shed 4 bases, J shed 2 bases, and the junction held 9 bases outside the gene matches. Germline-derived CDR1 and CDR2 are KGHSH and LQKENI. CDR3 length: 16 residues.

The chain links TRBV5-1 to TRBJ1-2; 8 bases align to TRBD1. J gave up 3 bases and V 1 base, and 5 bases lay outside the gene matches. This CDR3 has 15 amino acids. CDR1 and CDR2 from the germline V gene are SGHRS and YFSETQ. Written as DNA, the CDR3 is TGCGCCAGCAGCTTGCCGATGACAGGGGACTATGGCTACACCTTC. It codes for CASSLPMTGDYGYTF.

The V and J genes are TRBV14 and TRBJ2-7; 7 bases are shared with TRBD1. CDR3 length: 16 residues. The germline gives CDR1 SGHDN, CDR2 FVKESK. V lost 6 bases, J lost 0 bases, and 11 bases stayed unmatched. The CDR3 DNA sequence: TGTGCCAGCAGTCAAACTGGTAGGGACAGCTCCTACGAGCAGTACTTC. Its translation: CASSQTGRDSSYEQYF.

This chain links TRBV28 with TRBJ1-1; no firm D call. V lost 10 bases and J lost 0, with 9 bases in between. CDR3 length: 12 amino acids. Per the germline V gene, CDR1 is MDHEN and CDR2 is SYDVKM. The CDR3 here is CANLGMNTEAFF. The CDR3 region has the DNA TGTGCCAATTTAGGGATGAACACTGAAGCTTTCTTT.

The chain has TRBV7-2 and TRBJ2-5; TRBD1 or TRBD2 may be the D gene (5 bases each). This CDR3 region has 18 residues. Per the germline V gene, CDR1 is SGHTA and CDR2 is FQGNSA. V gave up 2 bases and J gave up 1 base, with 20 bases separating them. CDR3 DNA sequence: TGTGCCAGCAGCTTAAGGGGATCTGGGCGGGCGGCCCAAGAGACCCAGTACTTC. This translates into CASSLRGSGRAAQETQYF.

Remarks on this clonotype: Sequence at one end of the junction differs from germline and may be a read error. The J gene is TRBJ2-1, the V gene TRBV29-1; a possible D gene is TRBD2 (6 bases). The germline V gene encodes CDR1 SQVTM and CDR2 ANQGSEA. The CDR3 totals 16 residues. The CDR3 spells CSAEVRDSSSYNEQFF. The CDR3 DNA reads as TGCAGCGCTGAAGTCCGGGACTCGAGCTCCTACAATGAGCAGTTCTTC.

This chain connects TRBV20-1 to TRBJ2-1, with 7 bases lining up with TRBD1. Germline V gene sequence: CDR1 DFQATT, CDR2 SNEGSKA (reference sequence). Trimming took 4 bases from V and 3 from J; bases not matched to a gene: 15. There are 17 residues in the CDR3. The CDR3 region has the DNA TGCAGTGCTAAAGGCGCCCCCCAGGGGGTTAACTACAATGAGCAGTTCTTC. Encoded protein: CSAKGAPQGVNYNEQFF.

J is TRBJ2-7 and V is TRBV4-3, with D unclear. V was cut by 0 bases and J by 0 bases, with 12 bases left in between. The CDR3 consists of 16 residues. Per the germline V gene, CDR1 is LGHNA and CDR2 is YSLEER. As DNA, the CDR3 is TGCGCCAGCAGCCAAGATTTCTTTTCGAGCTCCTACGAGCAGTACTTC. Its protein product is CASSQDFFSSSYEQYF.

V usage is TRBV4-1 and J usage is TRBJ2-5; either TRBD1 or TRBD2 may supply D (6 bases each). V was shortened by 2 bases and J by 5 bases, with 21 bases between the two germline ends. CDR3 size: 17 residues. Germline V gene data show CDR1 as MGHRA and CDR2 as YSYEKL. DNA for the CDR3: TGCGCCAGCAGCCAACTTCCTCAGGGGAGGTCTTTGGAGACCCAGTACTTC. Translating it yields CASSQLPQGRSLETQYF.

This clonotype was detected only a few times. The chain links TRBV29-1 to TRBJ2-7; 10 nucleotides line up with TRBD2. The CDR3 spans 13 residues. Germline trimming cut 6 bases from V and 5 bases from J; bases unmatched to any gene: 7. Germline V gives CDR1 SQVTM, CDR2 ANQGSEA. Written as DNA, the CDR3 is TGCAGCGTCCTAGCGGGAGTTATCCACGAGCAGTACTTC. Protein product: CSVLAGVIHEQYF.

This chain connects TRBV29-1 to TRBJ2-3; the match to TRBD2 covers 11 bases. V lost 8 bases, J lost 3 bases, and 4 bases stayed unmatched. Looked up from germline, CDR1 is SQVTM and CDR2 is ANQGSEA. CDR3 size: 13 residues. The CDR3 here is CSTSGRGTDTQYF. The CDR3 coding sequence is TGCAGCACTAGCGGGAGAGGTACAGATACGCAGTATTTT.

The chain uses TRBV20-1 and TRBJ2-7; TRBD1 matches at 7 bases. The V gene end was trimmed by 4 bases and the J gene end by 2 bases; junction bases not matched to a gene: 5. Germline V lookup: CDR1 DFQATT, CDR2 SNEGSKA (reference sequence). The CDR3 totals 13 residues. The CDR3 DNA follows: TGCAGTGCTACCGGGACAGAAGCCTACGAGCAGTACTTC. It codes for CSATGTEAYEQYF.

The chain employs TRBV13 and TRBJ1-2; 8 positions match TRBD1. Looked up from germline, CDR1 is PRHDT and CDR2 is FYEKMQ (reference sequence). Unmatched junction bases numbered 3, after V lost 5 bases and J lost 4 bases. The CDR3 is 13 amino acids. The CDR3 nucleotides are TGTGCCAGCAGCACGCAGGGGGCCTATGGCTACACCTTC. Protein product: CASSTQGAYGYTF.

The CDR3 here is CASSLGLGQGLSYEQYF. CDR3 bases: TGTGCCAGCAGCCTCGGGCTGGGACAGGGATTGTCCTACGAGCAGTACTTC. V is TRBV7-2 and J is TRBJ2-7, with 9 positions matching TRBD1. The CDR3 totals 17 residues. Trimming removed 5 bases from V and 1 base from J; junction bases left unmatched: 12. The germline CDR1 and CDR2 sequences are SGHTA and FQGNSA.

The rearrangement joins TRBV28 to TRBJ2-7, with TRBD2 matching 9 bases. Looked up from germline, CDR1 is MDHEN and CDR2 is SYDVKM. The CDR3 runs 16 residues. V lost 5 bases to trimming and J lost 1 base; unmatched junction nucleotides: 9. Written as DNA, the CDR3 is TGTGCCAGCAGTACCCAAGGAGCGGGGGGATCCTACGAGCAGTACTTC. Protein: CASSTQGAGGSYEQYF.

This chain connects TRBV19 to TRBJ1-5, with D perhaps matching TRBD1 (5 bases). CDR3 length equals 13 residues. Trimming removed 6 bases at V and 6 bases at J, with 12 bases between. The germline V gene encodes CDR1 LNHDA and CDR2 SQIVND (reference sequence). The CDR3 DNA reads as TGTGCCAGTAGCGGTGGGGGTGTTCAGCCCCAGCATTTT. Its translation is CASSGGGVQPQHF.

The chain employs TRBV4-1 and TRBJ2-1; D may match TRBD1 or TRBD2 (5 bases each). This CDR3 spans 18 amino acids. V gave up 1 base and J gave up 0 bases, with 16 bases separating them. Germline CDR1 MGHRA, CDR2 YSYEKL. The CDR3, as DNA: TGCGCCAGCAGCCAAGGTAATATGGCAGGGAGCTCCTACAATGAGCAGTTCTTC. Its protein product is CASSQGNMAGSSYNEQFF.